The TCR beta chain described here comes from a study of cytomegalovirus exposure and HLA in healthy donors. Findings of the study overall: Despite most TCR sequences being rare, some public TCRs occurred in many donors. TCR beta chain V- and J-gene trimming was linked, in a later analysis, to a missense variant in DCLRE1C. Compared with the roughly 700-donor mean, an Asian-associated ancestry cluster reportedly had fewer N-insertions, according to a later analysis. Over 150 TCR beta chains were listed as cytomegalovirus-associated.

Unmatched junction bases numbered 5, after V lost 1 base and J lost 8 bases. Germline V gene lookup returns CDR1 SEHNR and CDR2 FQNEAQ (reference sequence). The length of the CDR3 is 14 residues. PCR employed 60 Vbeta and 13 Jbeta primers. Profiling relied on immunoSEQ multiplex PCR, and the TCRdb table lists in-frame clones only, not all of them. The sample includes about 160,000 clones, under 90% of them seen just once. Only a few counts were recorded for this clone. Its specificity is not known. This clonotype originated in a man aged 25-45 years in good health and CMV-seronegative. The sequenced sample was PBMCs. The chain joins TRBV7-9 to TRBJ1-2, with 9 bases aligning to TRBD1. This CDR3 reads CASSLGGTGTGYTF. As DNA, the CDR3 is TGTGCCAGCAGCTTAGGGGGGACAGGGACCGGCTACACCTTC.